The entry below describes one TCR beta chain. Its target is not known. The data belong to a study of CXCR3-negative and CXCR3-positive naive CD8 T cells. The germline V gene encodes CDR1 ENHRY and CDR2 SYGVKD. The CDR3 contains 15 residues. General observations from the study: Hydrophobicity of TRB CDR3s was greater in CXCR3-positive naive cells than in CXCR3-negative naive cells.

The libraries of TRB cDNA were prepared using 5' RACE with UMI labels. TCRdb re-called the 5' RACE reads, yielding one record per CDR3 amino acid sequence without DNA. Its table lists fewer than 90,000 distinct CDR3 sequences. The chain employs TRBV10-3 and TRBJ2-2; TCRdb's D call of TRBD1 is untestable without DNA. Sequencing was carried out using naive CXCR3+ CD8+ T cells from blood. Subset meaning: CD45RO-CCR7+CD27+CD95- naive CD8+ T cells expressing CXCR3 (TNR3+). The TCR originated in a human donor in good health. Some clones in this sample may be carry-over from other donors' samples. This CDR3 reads CALSDRELNTGELFF.